This T cell receptor (beta chain) originates from a study of beta chain features in type 1 diabetes. Concerning this clone itself: Antigen: not known.

Deletions cut 2 bases from V and 8 bases from J, with 12 bases between. Germline V gene lookup returns CDR1 SGHTA and CDR2 FQGNSA. The CDR3 loop spans 13 amino acids. Study-level findings and limits: Sequencing used cDNA, and cells with high TCR expression could therefore be over-represented.

Reverse transcribing all isolated RNA meant expressed TCRB transcripts were sequenced. Naive, central memory and regulatory T cell samples yielded around 3.4 million reads on average. Clones were read by immunoSEQ multiplex PCR, and TCRdb kept only the in-frame ones, dropping some. The sample has 350,000 or so clones, roughly 21% seen once. This TCR was sampled from a woman between 18 and 30 years old in good health. Input material: naive CD4+ T cells from blood. The J gene is TRBJ1-1, the V gene TRBV7-2; maybe TRBD1 (5 bases). CDR3 sequence: CASSLRQLSEAFF. CDR3 DNA: TGTGCCAGCAGCTTACGACAGCTCAGCGAAGCTTTCTTT. The complete variable domain, with remaining parts taken from reference TRBV7-2 and TRBJ1-1, reads GAGVSQSPSNKVTEKGKDVELRCDPISGHTALYWYRQSLGQGLEFLIYFQGNSAPDKSGLPSDRFSAERTGGSVSTLTIQRTQQEDSAVYLCASSLRQLSEAFFGQGTRLTVV.